The TCR beta chain described here comes from a study of blood T cells in healthy people across ages. A minimum of 7 million PBMCs was isolated per sample. A second PCR, run for about 6 to 11 cycles, used a sample-barcoded 5' primer plus a J-beta primer mix. All samples yielded 2.5 million or more CDR3-containing paired-end reads. TCRdb passed the 5' RACE reads through MiXCR, listing each CDR3 protein once. The table records about a million distinct CDR3 sequences, roughly 51% of them present only once. J was trimmed by 5 bases and V by 8 bases; bases with no gene match: 6. CDR3 length: 13 residues. The germline gives CDR1 MRHNA, CDR2 SNTAGT.

The rearrangement links TRBV6-4 to TRBJ2-3, with 8 nucleotides matching TRBD1. Sequencing used blood. This clonotype was obtained from a woman in her fifties or sixties in good health. The chain's CDR3 is CASGRGRGDTQYF. DNA for the CDR3: TGTGCCAGCGGCAGGGGGCGCGGAGATACGCAGTATTTT.